This TCR beta chain was documented in a study of monozygotic twins with inflammatory bowel disease (dated by TCRdb to about 2019). A note on the overall study: The complete study included roughly 30 monozygotic twin pairs: 19 IBD-discordant Danish pairs and nine German pairs, of which four were IBD-concordant and five were IBD-discordant. The search for disease-associated traits relied mainly on comparing, within discordant pairs, IBD patients with their genetically identical healthy co-twins. Each individual had, on average, about 151 000 unique TCRalpha sequences and 181 000 unique TCRbeta sequences available for analysis. Overall study outcomes, separate from this receptor: Because patients received different immunosuppressive treatments, the repertoires may have picked up extra background noise and variability between individuals. No single strong signal or clonotype linked to IBD turned up in the results, so the idea that one exists was not supported. No difference in repertoire similarity was observed between concordant and discordant twins, possibly owing to limited statistical power. TCRbeta repertoire diversity, by inverse Simpson index, was decreased in IBD patients compared with their healthy co-twins. Different T cell subtypes could not be distinguished in the analysis. Compared with healthy twins, IBD patients had fewer clonotypes in common with other individuals, a difference most pronounced in patients showing signs of disease activity.

Library method: 5' RACE. The input for every TCR library was 3500 ng of total RNA. cDNA was synthesized with SMARTScribe reverse transcriptase in eight separate reactions per sample. Unique molecular identifiers containing a 6-nucleotide sample barcode were introduced through template switching during cDNA synthesis. Amplification of TCRalpha and TCRbeta cDNA involved two nested PCRs of roughly 16 and 10 cycles, and each PCR was followed by bead purification. Before amplification, the cDNA was both treated with uracil DNA-glycosylase and purified with the QIAquick PCR purification kit. The second PCR was the step at which Illumina TruSeq-compatible adapters and sample-specific barcodes were added. Library quality and concentration were assessed using TapeStation and Qubit, and about 5 ng of each library was pooled. The pooled libraries were sequenced with 2 x 100 bp reads and custom sequencing primers on an Illumina HiSeq2500 single-index Rapid Run. The authors' analysis ran thus. MiGEC version 1.2.6 was used for UMI-based consensus assembly, which corrected PCR and sequencing errors. V(D)J alignment, clonotype assembly and CDR3 extraction were performed with MiXCR version 2.1.1. Gene usage, clonotype sharing and MAIT/NKT TCR abundance were normalised by analysing the top 1000, 10 000 and 20 000 clonotypes per sample. Diversity was computed as the inverse Simpson index with the vegan R package after downsampling to 27 000 UMIs. Paired Mann-Whitney U tests were applied to discordant twin pairs, and Benjamini-Hochberg correction was used for multiple testing. The reads underwent TCRdb reprocessing, giving one record for each CDR3 protein sequence and no DNA. The V and J calls shown here were made by TCRdb, not taken from the authors' results. The sample table holds tens of thousands of distinct CDR3 sequences. Around 7.2% of the sample lies in the top ten.

About this clonotype itself: Its antigen is currently not known.

The CDR3 goes from the cysteine to the phenylalanine over 17 residues. Only the protein sequence is given. The germline V gene (reference sequence) gives CDR1 as LGHDT and CDR2 as YNNKEL. An approximately 2.5 ml peripheral blood sample was drawn into PAXgene tubes per donor and stored at -80°C. Without T cell sorting, total RNA was isolated from whole blood using the PAXgene blood miRNA kit on an automated QIAcube. Peripheral blood from monozygotic twin pairs, either concordant or discordant for inflammatory bowel disease, underwent deep TCRalpha and TCRbeta repertoire profiling that used unique molecular barcoding. Smoking habits were recorded for all twin pairs, and individuals were classified as current, former or never smokers.

The sequencing input was blood. The sequence joins TRBV3-1 to TRBJ2-1; the TCRdb call, TRBD2, lacks DNA for checking. The source of this sequence is a human donor with ulcerative colitis or Crohn's disease, or a healthy co-twin of an affected twin (not recorded which). The CDR3 corresponds to CASSQDGAGVIYNEQFF.